Included here is one T cell receptor (beta chain) sequence, with context. The CDR3 is 14 residues long. The germline V gene encodes CDR1 SGHAT and CDR2 FQDESV (reference sequence). The V segment lost 3 bases and the J segment 5 bases; nucleotides outside the gene matches: 6. This sample stems from a study of blood T cell repertoires in COVID-19. Overall study context: Acute-phase and convalescent COVID-19 samples originated in the United States, Italy and Spain.

Profiling relied on immunoSEQ multiplex PCR, and the TCRdb table lists in-frame clones only, not all of them. The data show about 200,000 clones, with 86% seen just once and less than 5% held by the top ten. Cohorts were assigned according to the clinical history that participants reported. Specimen: PBMCs or T cells enriched from blood (not recorded which). The genes are TRBV11-1 and TRBJ1-1; TRBD1 matches at 7 bases. This TCR was sampled from a woman between 35 and 50 years old with acute COVID-19. In nucleotides, the CDR3 is TGTGCCAGCAGCTTCGACAGGGCTGGAACTGAAGCTTTCTTT. Translating gives CASSFDRAGTEAFF.